The table lists the clone carrying this TCR beta chain with many counts. Its matching antigen is unknown. This sample is drawn from a study of human T cells and chemical hapten exposure. Overall study context: 2% DPC applied to a roughly 2 cm by roughly 2 cm arm area sensitized donors. Points from the study as a whole: Significantly greater numbers of large CDR3 similarity clusters came from expanded TCRs than from controls. TCRs above 1 in 1000 frequency did not change with DPC sensitization.

The CDR3 is 11 amino acids. Trimming removed 2 bases at V and 10 bases at J, with 10 bases between. Germline values: CDR1 SQVTM, CDR2 ANQGSEA. Time point in this sample: patch test 1, 2 weeks after DPC sensitization. Sample treatment: therapeutic diphenylcyclopropenone sensitization with weekly scalp DPC. Using its own MiXCR run on the RACE reads, TCRdb lists one record per CDR3 protein. The table shows nearly 80,000 distinct CDR3 sequences, with approximately 10% occurring only once. The receptor was derived from a woman between 50 and 59 years old with alopecia areata. Some clones in this sample may be carry-over from other donors' samples. The V call is TRBV29-1, the J call TRBJ2-3; no clear D. The starting material was whole blood, obtained in connection with sensitization to the hapten diphenylcyclopropenone (DPC). The CDR3 DNA sequence: TGCAGCGTTGAAACTCCACGAGCGCAGTATTTT. Protein sequence: CSVETPRAQYF.